Presented here are 8 T cell receptor beta chains from one specimen sequenced in a study of T cells after yellow fever vaccination. Each CDR3 protein gets one entry after TCRdb re-called the 5' RACE reads with MiXCR. The data show approximately 10,000 distinct CDR3 sequences, with around 5.8% seen just once and roughly 0.9% held by the top ten. The source was PBMCs, either bulk or a sorted T-cell subset (CD4+, CD8+, memory, or dextramer-sorted; not recorded which), collected on the day of the yellow fever booster vaccination. The origin of the receptors is a man aged 25-40 years who received the YFV17D yellow fever vaccine.

J is TRBJ2-1 and V is TRBV7-2, with no clear D. Germline CDR1 SGHTA, CDR2 FQGNSA. The CDR3 is 13 amino acids. V gave up 3 bases and J gave up 0 bases, with 3 bases separating them. In DNA, the CDR3 is TGTGCCAGCAGCTTTAGCTCCTACAATGAGCAGTTCTTC. Amino acids: CASSFSSYNEQFF.

In its sample, this clonotype ranks as medium-sized (0.01 to 0.1%). DNA for the CDR3: TGTGCCACCAGCAGACTACTAGGAGTCACTGAAGCTTTCTTT. This gives the protein CATSRLLGVTEAFF. The chain uses TRBV15 and TRBJ1-1, with D hard to call. The germline V and J ends were trimmed by 2 bases and 4 bases, with 11 bases remaining between them. Per the germline V gene, CDR1 is LNHNV and CDR2 is YYDKDF (reference sequence). The CDR3 loop spans 14 amino acids. Full variable domain (rest looked up from reference TRBV15 and TRBJ1-1): DAMVIQNPRYQVTQFGKPVTLSCSQTLNHNVMYWYQQKSSQAPKLLFHYYDKDFNNEADTPDNFQSRRPNTSFCFLDIRSPGLGDTAMYLCATSRLLGVTEAFFGQGTRLTVV.

In the case of this clonotype: Germline and junction disagree at one end, which may indicate a read error. The chain has TRBV19 and TRBJ1-6; D is perhaps TRBD1 (6 bases). Per the germline V gene, CDR1 is LNHDA and CDR2 is SQIVND (reference sequence). CDR3 length equals 15 residues. The CDR3 nucleotides are TGTGCCAGTAGTATATCCCGGGGGGCCGGATCACCCCTCCTCTTT. Amino acid sequence: CASSISRGAGSPLLF.

This clonotype was picked up many times. The chain is built from TRBV18 and TRBJ2-5, with D perhaps matching TRBD2 (5 bases). This CDR3 spans 13 amino acids. CDR1 and CDR2 (germline): KGHSH, LQKENI. V was clipped by 2 bases and J by 5 bases, with 9 bases between them. The CDR3 DNA reads TGTGCCAGCTCACCAACTAGTATGGAGACCCAGTACTTC. Residues: CASSPTSMETQYF.

This chain uses TRBV30 with TRBJ1-5; D is undetermined. From germline, CDR1 is GTSNPN and CDR2 SVGIG (reference sequence). The CDR3 totals 14 residues. The CDR3 DNA reads as TGTGGCCGCCTGAGGGTATTGGCCAATCAGCCCCAGCATTTT. Translation gives CGRLRVLANQPQHF.

This clonotype appeared many times. This sequence joins TRBV18 and TRBJ2-5; D remains unclear. From germline, CDR1 is KGHSH and CDR2 LQKENI. The CDR3 length is 14 residues. Trimming stripped 1 base from V and 2 bases from J, with 8 bases between. The CDR3 loop is CASSPREIQETQYF. The CDR3 DNA follows: TGTGCCAGCTCACCACGCGAGATACAAGAGACCCAGTACTTC.

This clonotype has only a few counts. This chain joins TRBV7-2 and TRBJ2-7; TRBD2 matches 11 bases. V gave up 6 bases and J gave up 6 bases; unmatched junction bases: 7. The germline V gene has CDR1 SGHTA and CDR2 FQGNSA. The CDR3 extends over 14 amino acids. This CDR3 is CASRPLAGEGEQYF. CDR3 bases: TGTGCCAGCAGACCACTAGCGGGAGAGGGCGAGCAGTACTTC.

This clonotype was seen a few times. V usage is TRBV7-9 and J usage is TRBJ1-2, with 7 bases aligning to TRBD1. The trim removed 4 bases at V and 0 bases at J, leaving 5 bases unmatched. CDR3 length: 15 residues. Per germline, CDR1 SEHNR and CDR2 FQNEAQ (reference sequence). The CDR3 region is CASSSRDRANYGYTF. The CDR3 coding sequence is TGTGCCAGCAGCTCTCGCGACAGGGCTAACTATGGCTACACCTTC.